Listed below are T cell receptor beta chains from one sample, sequenced in a study of shared clonotypes between healthy human individuals. Some clones are missing from TCRdb's copy, which holds only in-frame ones; the method was immunoSEQ multiplex PCR. This table holds approximately 2.5 million clones, 93% found once. What was sequenced was naive CD4+ T cells from PBMCs. These TCRs come from a man aged 18 to 30 in good health. Some clones in this sample may be carry-over from other donors' samples. Each CDR3 is given with its conserved first and last residue. The D gene is left open where the match is weak. Clone size appears in some rows only: once, few, many, or a class for an expanded clone.

v_call,clone_size,d_call,j_call,cdr3_length,cdr3_aa,cdr3_nt
TRBV27,NA,TRBD1,TRBJ1-1,15,CASSPMTGGQTEAFF,TGTGCCAGCAGTCCCATGACAGGGGGCCAGACTGAAGCTTTCTTT
TRBV5-5,NA,NA,TRBJ2-3,14,CASSLMGGTDTQYF,TGTGCCAGCAGCTTGATGGGCGGCACAGATACGCAGTATTTT
TRBV5-1,NA,NA,TRBJ1-1,13,CASRPGGNTEAFF,TGCGCCAGCAGGCCTGGAGGGAACACTGAAGCTTTCTTT
TRBV11-2,NA,NA,TRBJ1-5,15,CASSLVAGSNQPQHF,TGTGCCAGCAGCTTAGTGGCGGGCAGCAATCAGCCCCAGCATTTT
TRBV6-1,NA,TRBD1,TRBJ2-2,15,CASRDRVTNTGELFF,TGTGCCAGCAGAGACAGGGTAACGAACACCGGGGAGCTGTTTTTT
TRBV28,NA,NA,TRBJ1-2,13,CASTQRGNYGYTF,TGTGCCAGCACCCAGAGAGGGAACTATGGCTACACCTTC
TRBV19,NA,TRBD1,TRBJ2-4,15,CASSSLGQGKNIQYF,TGTGCCAGTAGTAGCCTGGGACAGGGGAAAAACATTCAGTACTTC
TRBV30,NA,NA,TRBJ2-3,13,CAWSTGLTDTQYF,TGTGCCTGGAGTACAGGGCTCACAGATACGCAGTATTTT
TRBV4-1,NA,TRBD2,TRBJ2-1,18,CASSLDPPTSGSRNEQFF,TGCGCCAGCAGCCTCGACCCCCCCACTAGCGGGAGTCGCAATGAGCAGTTCTTC
TRBV18,NA,NA,TRBJ2-1,17,CASSPRSGISSYNEQFF,TGTGCCAGCTCACCACGGAGCGGTATAAGCTCCTACAATGAGCAGTTCTTC
TRBV19,NA,NA,TRBJ2-3,11,CASSMGAAQYF,TGTGCCAGTAGTATGGGCGCTGCGCAGTATTTT
TRBV29-1,NA,NA,TRBJ1-2,13,CSVSSNPGNGYTF,TGCAGCGTTTCGTCGAACCCAGGCAATGGCTACACCTTC
TRBV14,NA,TRBD2,TRBJ2-5,16,CASSQLKTSGRETQYF,TGTGCCAGCAGCCAATTAAAGACTAGCGGGAGGGAGACCCAGTACTTC
TRBV6-5,NA,NA,TRBJ2-7,16,CASSYSIRYGTYEQYF,TGTGCCAGCAGTTACTCCATCCGCTATGGGACCTACGAGCAGTACTTC
TRBV25-1,NA,NA,TRBJ2-1,15,CASSSSKRGDNEQFF,TGTGCCAGCAGTAGCAGCAAGAGGGGGGACAATGAGCAGTTCTTC
TRBV12-5,NA,NA,TRBJ1-1,12,CASGLAPGLTFF,TGTGCTAGTGGTTTGGCCCCAGGGCTGACTTTCTTT
TRBV7-2,NA,TRBD1,TRBJ2-6,19,CASSGAGQGLRLRANVLTF,TGTGCCAGCAGCGGAGCCGGACAGGGGCTCCGTTTGAGGGCCAACGTCCTGACTTTC
TRBV27,NA,NA,TRBJ1-1,15,CASRSRGRENTEAFF,TGTGCCAGCAGATCGCGGGGGCGGGAGAACACTGAAGCTTTCTTT
TRBV5-6,NA,NA,TRBJ1-2,15,CASRLAGQTNYGYTF,TGTGCCAGCAGGTTGGCGGGGCAGACTAACTATGGCTACACCTTC
TRBV28,NA,TRBD1,TRBJ1-2,15,CASRPRGRGNYGYTF,TGTGCCAGCAGACCCAGGGGGCGCGGTAACTATGGCTACACCTTC
TRBV19,NA,TRBD1,TRBJ2-7,15,CASSLIGTGNYEQYF,TGTGCCAGTAGTCTTATCGGGACAGGCAATTACGAGCAGTACTTC
TRBV2,NA,TRBD2,TRBJ2-7,15,CASSPRAGGFYEQYF,TGTGCCAGCAGCCCCCGAGCGGGAGGGTTTTACGAGCAGTACTTC
TRBV5-4,NA,TRBD2,TRBJ2-2,14,CASSWTSGTGELFF,TGTGCCAGCAGCTGGACTAGCGGTACCGGGGAGCTGTTTTTT
TRBV29-1,few,TRBD1,TRBJ1-1,13,CSAWDRENTEAFF,TGCAGCGCTTGGGACAGGGAGAACACTGAAGCTTTCTTT
TRBV14,NA,TRBD2,TRBJ2-5,15,CASSPLTSGVETQYF,TGTGCCAGCAGCCCACTAACTAGCGGTGTTGAGACCCAGTACTTC
TRBV9,few,NA,TRBJ2-7,14,CASSAGPVSYEQYF,TGTGCCAGCAGCGCGGGGCCAGTCTCCTACGAGCAGTACTTC
TRBV5-4,NA,NA,TRBJ2-3,12,CASSLTVGTQYF,TGTGCCAGCAGCTTGACGGTGGGGACGCAGTATTTT
TRBV6-1,NA,NA,TRBJ2-4,14,CASSEEVAKNIQYF,TGTGCCAGCAGTGAAGAGGTAGCCAAAAACATTCAGTACTTC
TRBV11-1,once,NA,TRBJ2-2,13,CASSLVRSGELFF,TGTGCCAGCAGCTTAGTCCGTTCCGGGGAGCTGTTTTTT
TRBV5-1,NA,TRBD1,TRBJ2-1,15,CASSPGTGGYNEQFF,TGCGCCAGCAGCCCCGGGACAGGGGGGTACAATGAGCAGTTCTTC
TRBV5-1,NA,NA,TRBJ2-7,12,CASRQTSYEQYF,TGCGCCAGCAGACAAACTAGCTACGAGCAGTACTTC
TRBV21-1,once,NA,TRBJ2-7,15,CASSRYQGAVRVQYF,TGTGCCAGCAGCAGGTACCAGGGGGCGGTCCGTGTGCAGTACTTC
TRBV7-9,NA,TRBD2,TRBJ2-7,17,CASSLVFFPTSGGEQYF,TGTGCCAGCAGCTTAGTCTTCTTCCCGACTAGCGGAGGCGAGCAGTACTTC
TRBV5-4,NA,TRBD1,TRBJ1-2,15,CASSLDRTGPYGYTF,TGTGCCAGCAGCTTGGACCGGACAGGGCCCTATGGCTACACCTTC
TRBV5-5,NA,TRBD2,TRBJ2-3,14,CASLWGGRTDTQYF,TGTGCCAGCCTCTGGGGGGGACGCACAGATACGCAGTATTTT
TRBV19,NA,TRBD1,TRBJ2-7,15,CASSLTWGQSYEQYF,TGTGCCAGTAGCCTTACGTGGGGACAGTCCTACGAGCAGTACTTC
TRBV6-7,once,NA,TRBJ2-1,16,CASSWRGRESYNEQFF,TGTGCCAGCAGTTGGAGGGGACGGGAGTCCTACAATGAGCAGTTCTTC
TRBV29-1,once,NA,TRBJ2-5,14,CSAGDGGRQETQYF,TGCAGCGCCGGTGACGGGGGAAGACAAGAGACCCAGTACTTC
TRBV7-2,NA,TRBD1,TRBJ2-3,15,CASSYRTGETDTQYF,TGTGCCAGCAGCTATAGGACAGGGGAGACAGATACGCAGTATTTT
TRBV5-1,NA,NA,TRBJ1-1,17,CASSDVRGGSWSTEAFF,TGCGCCAGCAGCGACGTCAGGGGAGGGTCTTGGAGCACTGAAGCTTTCTTT
TRBV9,once,TRBD2,TRBJ2-2,15,CASSVSGANTGELFF,TGTGCCAGCAGCGTTAGCGGGGCGAACACCGGGGAGCTGTTTTTT
TRBV10-1,NA,TRBD2,TRBJ2-3,18,CASSGLAGEGPSTDTQYF,TGCGCCAGCAGTGGGCTAGCGGGAGAGGGCCCTAGCACAGATACGCAGTATTTT
TRBV29-1,NA,NA,TRBJ2-7,12,CSVTKASYEQYF,TGCAGCGTGACGAAGGCTTCCTACGAGCAGTACTTC
TRBV14,NA,NA,TRBJ2-1,16,CASSQPGRSSYNEQFF,TGTGCCAGCAGCCAACCGGGCCGAAGCTCCTACAATGAGCAGTTCTTC
TRBV9,NA,NA,TRBJ1-3,15,CASSRSGAPGNTIYF,TGTGCCAGCAGTCGGTCTGGGGCACCTGGAAACACCATATATTTT
TRBV9,NA,NA,TRBJ2-3,15,CASSVVGRSPDTQYF,TGTGCCAGCAGCGTAGTCGGACGATCCCCAGATACGCAGTATTTT
TRBV5-1,NA,NA,TRBJ1-3,16,CASSLVSGDSGNTIYF,TGCGCCAGCAGCTTGGTATCCGGAGACTCTGGAAACACCATATATTTT
TRBV28,NA,TRBD2,TRBJ2-5,17,CASSHWELAGIQETQYF,TGTGCCAGCAGTCATTGGGAGCTAGCGGGGATACAAGAGACCCAGTACTTC
TRBV19,NA,NA,TRBJ2-3,16,CASSRVMGSGTDTQYF,TGTGCCAGTAGTAGGGTAATGGGGTCGGGCACAGATACGCAGTATTTT
TRBV5-1,NA,TRBD2,TRBJ2-7,14,CASSLEAGTYEQYF,TGCGCCAGCAGCTTGGAAGCGGGAACCTACGAGCAGTACTTC
TRBV12-1,NA,NA,TRBJ2-1,15,CASSPGSGTTRRQFF,TGTGCCAGCAGCCCAGGTAGCGGGACTACCCGGCGGCAGTTCTTC
TRBV5-1,many,TRBD2,TRBJ2-2,16,CASSPRLAENTGELFF,TGCGCCAGCAGCCCGCGACTAGCGGAGAACACCGGGGAGCTGTTTTTT
TRBV2,NA,TRBD2,TRBJ2-3,14,CASSSGEYTDTQYF,TGTGCCAGCAGTAGCGGGGAATACACAGATACGCAGTATTTT
TRBV6-5,NA,NA,TRBJ2-7,14,CASRQGNSGYEQYF,TGTGCCAGCAGGCAGGGGAATTCCGGGTACGAGCAGTACTTC
TRBV7-9,NA,TRBD1,TRBJ2-1,16,CASSLGRDRVRNEQFF,TGTGCCAGCAGCTTGGGGCGGGACAGGGTTCGCAATGAGCAGTTCTTC
TRBV11-3,few,NA,TRBJ1-1,14,CASSFDSMNTEAFF,TGTGCCAGCAGCTTCGACAGCATGAACACTGAAGCTTTCTTT
TRBV6-6,NA,NA,TRBJ2-2,15,CASRGGQMNTGELFF,TGTGCCAGCAGGGGGGGGCAGATGAACACCGGGGAGCTGTTTTTT
TRBV28,NA,NA,TRBJ2-1,14,CASSDAGINNEQFF,TGTGCCAGCAGTGACGCGGGAATCAACAATGAGCAGTTCTTC
TRBV4-1,NA,TRBD2,TRBJ2-1,15,CASSQALAGGNEQFF,TGCGCCAGCAGCCAAGCTCTAGCGGGAGGGAATGAGCAGTTCTTC
TRBV4-3,NA,TRBD2,TRBJ2-1,17,CASSHTAWLAGLNEQFF,TGCGCCAGCAGCCATACAGCGTGGCTAGCGGGGTTAAATGAGCAGTTCTTC